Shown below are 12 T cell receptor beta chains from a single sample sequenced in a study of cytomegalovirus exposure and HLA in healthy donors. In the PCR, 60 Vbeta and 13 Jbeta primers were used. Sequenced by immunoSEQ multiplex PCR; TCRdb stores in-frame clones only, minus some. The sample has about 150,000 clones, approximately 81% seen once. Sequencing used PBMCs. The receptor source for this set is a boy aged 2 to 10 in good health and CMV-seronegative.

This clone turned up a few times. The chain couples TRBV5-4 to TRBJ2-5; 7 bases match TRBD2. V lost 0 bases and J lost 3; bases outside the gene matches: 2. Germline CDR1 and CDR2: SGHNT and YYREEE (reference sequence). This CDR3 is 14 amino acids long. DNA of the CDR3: TGTGCCAGCAGCTTGGGGGGAGGGGAAGAGACCCAGTACTTC. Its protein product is CASSLGGGEETQYF.

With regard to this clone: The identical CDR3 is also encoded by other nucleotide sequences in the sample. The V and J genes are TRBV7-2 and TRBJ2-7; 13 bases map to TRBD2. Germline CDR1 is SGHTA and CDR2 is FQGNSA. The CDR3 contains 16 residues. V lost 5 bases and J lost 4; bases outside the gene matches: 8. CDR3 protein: CASSRTRLAGGYEQYF. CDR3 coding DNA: TGTGCCAGCAGCCGGACCCGACTAGCGGGAGGTTACGAGCAGTACTTC.

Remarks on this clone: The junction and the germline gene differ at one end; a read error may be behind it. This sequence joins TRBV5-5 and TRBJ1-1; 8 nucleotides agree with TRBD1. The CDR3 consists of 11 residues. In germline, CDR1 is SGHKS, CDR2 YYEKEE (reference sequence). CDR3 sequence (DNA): TGTGCCAGCAGCTTGGTGTCGGGACAGGATTTT. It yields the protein CASSLVSGQDF.

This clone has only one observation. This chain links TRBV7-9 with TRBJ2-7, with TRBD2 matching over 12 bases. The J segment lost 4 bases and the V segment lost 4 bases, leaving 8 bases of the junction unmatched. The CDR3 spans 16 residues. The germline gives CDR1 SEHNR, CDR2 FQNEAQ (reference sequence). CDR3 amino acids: CASSSTSGGRPYEQYF. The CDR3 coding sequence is TGTGCCAGCAGCTCGACTAGCGGGGGAAGACCTTACGAGCAGTACTTC.

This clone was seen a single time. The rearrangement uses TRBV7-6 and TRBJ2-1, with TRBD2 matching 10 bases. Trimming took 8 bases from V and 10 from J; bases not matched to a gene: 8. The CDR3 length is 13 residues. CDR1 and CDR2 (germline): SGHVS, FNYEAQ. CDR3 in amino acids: CASGASGSSEQFF. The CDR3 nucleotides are TGTGCCAGCGGAGCTAGCGGGAGTTCGGAGCAGTTCTTC. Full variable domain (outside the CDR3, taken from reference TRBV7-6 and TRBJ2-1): GAGVSQSPRYKVTKRGQDVALRCDPISGHVSLYWYRQALGQGPEFLTYFNYEAQQDKSGLPNDRFSAERPEGSISTLTIQRTEQRDSAMYRCASGASGSSEQFFGPGTRLTVL.

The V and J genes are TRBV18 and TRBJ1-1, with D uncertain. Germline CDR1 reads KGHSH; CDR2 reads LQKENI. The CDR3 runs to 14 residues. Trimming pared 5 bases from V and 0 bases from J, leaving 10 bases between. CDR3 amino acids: CASSLAGMNTEAFF. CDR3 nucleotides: TGTGCCAGCTCATTGGCAGGCATGAACACTGAAGCTTTCTTT.

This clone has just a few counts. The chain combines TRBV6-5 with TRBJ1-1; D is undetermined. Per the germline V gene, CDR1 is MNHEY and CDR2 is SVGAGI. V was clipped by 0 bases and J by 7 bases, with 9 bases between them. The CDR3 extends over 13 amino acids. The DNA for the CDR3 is TGTGCCAGCAGTTACTCGATTTCAGGTGAAGCTTTCTTT. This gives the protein CASSYSISGEAFF.

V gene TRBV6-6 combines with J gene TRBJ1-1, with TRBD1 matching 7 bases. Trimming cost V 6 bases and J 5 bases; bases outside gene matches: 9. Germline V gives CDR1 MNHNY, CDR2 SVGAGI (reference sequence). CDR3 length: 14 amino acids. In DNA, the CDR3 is TGTGCCAGCAGGAAGATCGACAGGGATACTGAAGCTTTCTTT. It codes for CASRKIDRDTEAFF.

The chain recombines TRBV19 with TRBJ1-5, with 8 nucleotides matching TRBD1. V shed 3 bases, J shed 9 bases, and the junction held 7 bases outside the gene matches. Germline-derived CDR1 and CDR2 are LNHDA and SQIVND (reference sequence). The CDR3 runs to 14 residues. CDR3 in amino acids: CASSIRAGGSPQHF. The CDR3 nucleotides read TGTGCCAGTAGTATTCGGGCAGGGGGCTCGCCCCAGCATTTT.

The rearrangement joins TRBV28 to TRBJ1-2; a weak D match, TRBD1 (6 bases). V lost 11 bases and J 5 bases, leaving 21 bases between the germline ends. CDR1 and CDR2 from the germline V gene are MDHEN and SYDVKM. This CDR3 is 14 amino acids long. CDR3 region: CAGKTGSKGYGYTF. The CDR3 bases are TGTGCCGGAAAAACAGGGTCGAAGGGGTATGGCTACACCTTC.

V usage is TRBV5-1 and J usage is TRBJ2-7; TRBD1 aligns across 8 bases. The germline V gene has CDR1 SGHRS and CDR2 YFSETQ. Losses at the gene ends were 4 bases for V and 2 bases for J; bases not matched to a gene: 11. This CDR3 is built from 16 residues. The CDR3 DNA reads TGCGCCAGCAGCCCAAACCCTGGGGGACAGGCCTACGAGCAGTACTTC. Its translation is CASSPNPGGQAYEQYF.

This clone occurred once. CDR3 loop: CASSEELAGPGNIQYF. The CDR3 nucleotides are TGTGCCAGCAGTGAAGAACTAGCGGGGCCCGGAAACATTCAGTACTTC. The rearrangement links TRBV6-1 to TRBJ2-4, with 10 bases identical to TRBD2. Germline CDR1 is MNHNS and CDR2 is SASEGT. Trimming cost V 1 base and J 6 bases; bases outside gene matches: 6. The CDR3 contains 16 residues.